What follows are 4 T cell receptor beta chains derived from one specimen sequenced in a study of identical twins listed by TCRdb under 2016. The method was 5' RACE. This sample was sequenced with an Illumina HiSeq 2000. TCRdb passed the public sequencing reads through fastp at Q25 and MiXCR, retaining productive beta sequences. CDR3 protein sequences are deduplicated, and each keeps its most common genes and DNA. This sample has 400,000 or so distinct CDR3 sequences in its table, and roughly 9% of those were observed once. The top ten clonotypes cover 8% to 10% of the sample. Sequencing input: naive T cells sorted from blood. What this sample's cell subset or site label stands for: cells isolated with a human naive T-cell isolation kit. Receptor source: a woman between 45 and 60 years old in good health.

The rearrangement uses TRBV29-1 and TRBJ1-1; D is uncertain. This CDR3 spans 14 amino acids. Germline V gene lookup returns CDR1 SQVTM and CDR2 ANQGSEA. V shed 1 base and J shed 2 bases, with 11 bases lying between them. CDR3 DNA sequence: TGCAGCGTTGAAGTGGGCTGGGTAAACACTGAAGCTTTCTTT. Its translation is CSVEVGWVNTEAFF.

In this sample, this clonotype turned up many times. CDR3 residues: CASSVAHSTYEQYF. CDR3 sequence (DNA): TGTGCCAGCAGCGTAGCTCACAGTACCTACGAGCAGTACTTC. The chain couples TRBV9 to TRBJ2-7; the D is unclear. The V end lost 0 bases, the J end lost 2 bases, and 9 bases lay between the germline ends. Looked up from germline, CDR1 is SGDLS and CDR2 is YYNGEE. The CDR3 extends over 14 amino acids.

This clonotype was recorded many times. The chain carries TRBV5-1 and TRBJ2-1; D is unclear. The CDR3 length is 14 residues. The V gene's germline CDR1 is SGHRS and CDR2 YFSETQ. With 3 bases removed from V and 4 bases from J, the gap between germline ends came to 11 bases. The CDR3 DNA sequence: TGCGCCAGCAGCTCCTATGGACCTTACAATGAGCAGTTCTTC. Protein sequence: CASSSYGPYNEQFF.

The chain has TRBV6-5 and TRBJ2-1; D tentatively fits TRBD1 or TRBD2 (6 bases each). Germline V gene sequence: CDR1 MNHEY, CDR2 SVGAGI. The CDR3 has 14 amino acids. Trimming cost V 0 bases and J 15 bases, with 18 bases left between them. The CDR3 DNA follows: TGTGCCAGCAGTTACTCGATAAATCGGGGGCTCGGGTTCTTC. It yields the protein CASSYSINRGLGFF.